A selection of T cell receptor beta chains follows, all from one sample in a study of shared clonotypes between healthy human individuals. TCRdb's copy holds only in-frame clones and misses some; the assay was immunoSEQ multiplex PCR. This repertoire shows approximately 740,000 clones, around 93% found once; its top ten account for about 24%. Sequenced material: naive CD8+ T cells sorted from blood. Receptors originate from a young man in good health. CDR3s include the opening cysteine and the closing phenylalanine or tryptophan. The D gene is left open where the match is weak. For some rows the clone size is stated as once, few or many, or as a class when expanded; others skip it.

j_call: TRBJ2-7; d_call: -; clone_size: -; v_call: TRBV27; cdr3_length: 14; cdr3_aa: CASSHRDTSYEQYF; cdr3_nt: TGTGCCAGCAGCCATAGGGACACCTCCTACGAGCAGTACTTC
j_call: TRBJ2-3; d_call: TRBD1; clone_size: -; v_call: TRBV27; cdr3_length: 17; cdr3_aa: CASSSPQAGQGTDTQYF; cdr3_nt: TGTGCCAGCAGTTCCCCCCAGGCGGGACAGGGCACAGATACGCAGTATTTT
j_call: TRBJ2-7; d_call: -; clone_size: -; v_call: TRBV9; cdr3_length: 14; cdr3_aa: CASSKGQVSYEQYF; cdr3_nt: TGTGCCAGCAGCAAAGGACAAGTCTCCTACGAGCAGTACTTC
j_call: TRBJ2-1; d_call: TRBD2; clone_size: -; v_call: TRBV7-9; cdr3_length: 15; cdr3_aa: CASSSTSGSRNEQFF; cdr3_nt: TGTGCCAGCAGCTCGACTAGCGGGAGTCGCAATGAGCAGTTCTTC
j_call: TRBJ1-2; d_call: TRBD1; clone_size: -; v_call: TRBV7-9; cdr3_length: 16; cdr3_aa: CASSTLGGSVLYGYTF; cdr3_nt: TGTGCCAGCAGCACACTAGGGGGCTCAGTTCTCTATGGCTACACCTTC
j_call: TRBJ2-7; d_call: -; clone_size: -; v_call: TRBV28; cdr3_length: 13; cdr3_aa: CASSPRTEYEQYF; cdr3_nt: TGTGCCAGCAGTCCCAGGACTGAATACGAGCAGTACTTC
j_call: TRBJ2-2; d_call: -; clone_size: once; v_call: TRBV7-8; cdr3_length: 16; cdr3_aa: CASSLGGGPSAGELFF; cdr3_nt: TGTGCCAGCAGCTTAGGAGGGGGCCCTAGCGCCGGGGAGCTGTTTTTT
j_call: TRBJ2-7; d_call: -; clone_size: -; v_call: TRBV9; cdr3_length: 13; cdr3_aa: CASSVSGGYEQYF; cdr3_nt: TGTGCCAGCAGCGTAAGCGGCGGCTACGAGCAGTACTTC
j_call: TRBJ2-1; d_call: -; clone_size: -; v_call: TRBV4-1; cdr3_length: 13; cdr3_aa: CASSFRILNEQFF; cdr3_nt: TGCGCCAGCAGCTTCAGGATCCTCAATGAGCAGTTCTTC
j_call: TRBJ1-2; d_call: TRBD1; clone_size: -; v_call: TRBV5-1; cdr3_length: 15; cdr3_aa: CASSLAGTANYGYTF; cdr3_nt: TGCGCCAGCAGCTTGGCCGGGACAGCCAACTATGGCTACACCTTC
j_call: TRBJ2-3; d_call: -; clone_size: -; v_call: TRBV5-6; cdr3_length: 15; cdr3_aa: CASSLLEDNTDTQYF; cdr3_nt: TGTGCCAGCAGCTTGTTGGAGGACAACACAGATACGCAGTATTTT
j_call: TRBJ1-2; d_call: -; clone_size: -; v_call: TRBV5-1; cdr3_length: 15; cdr3_aa: CASSLEMTENYGYTF; cdr3_nt: TGCGCCAGCAGCTTGGAAATGACCGAGAACTATGGCTACACCTTC
j_call: TRBJ2-2; d_call: TRBD2; clone_size: -; v_call: TRBV19; cdr3_length: 14; cdr3_aa: CASSIGAGEGELFF; cdr3_nt: TGTGCCAGTAGTATAGGAGCGGGAGAAGGGGAGCTGTTTTTT
j_call: TRBJ2-7; d_call: -; clone_size: once; v_call: TRBV27; cdr3_length: 14; cdr3_aa: CASSFGGSSYEQYF; cdr3_nt: TGTGCCAGCAGTTTCGGGGGATCGTCCTACGAGCAGTACTTC
j_call: TRBJ2-1; d_call: TRBD2; clone_size: -; v_call: TRBV27; cdr3_length: 18; cdr3_aa: CASSLSAGGPSPYNEQFF; cdr3_nt: TGTGCCAGCAGTTTATCCGCGGGAGGGCCATCCCCCTACAATGAGCAGTTCTTC
j_call: TRBJ1-2; d_call: TRBD1; clone_size: -; v_call: TRBV9; cdr3_length: 12; cdr3_aa: CASSSTGNGYTF; cdr3_nt: TGTGCCAGCAGCTCGACAGGGAATGGCTACACCTTC
j_call: TRBJ1-4; d_call: -; clone_size: -; v_call: TRBV5-6; cdr3_length: 12; cdr3_aa: CASSLAAEKLFF; cdr3_nt: TGTGCCAGCAGCTTGGCGGCGGAAAAACTGTTTTTT
j_call: TRBJ2-1; d_call: TRBD2; clone_size: -; v_call: TRBV9; cdr3_length: 16; cdr3_aa: CASSGRREEPYNEQFF; cdr3_nt: TGTGCCAGCAGCGGCCGACGGGAGGAACCCTACAATGAGCAGTTCTTC
j_call: TRBJ2-2; d_call: -; clone_size: once; v_call: TRBV4-1; cdr3_length: 15; cdr3_aa: CASSQATGEGGELFF; cdr3_nt: TGCGCCAGCAGCCAAGCGACAGGGGAGGGCGGGGAGCTGTTTTTT
j_call: TRBJ2-7; d_call: -; clone_size: -; v_call: TRBV15; cdr3_length: 15; cdr3_aa: CATSRDRGRFTEQYF; cdr3_nt: TGTGCCACCAGCAGAGACAGGGGAAGGTTTACCGAGCAGTACTTC
j_call: TRBJ2-7; d_call: TRBD2; clone_size: -; v_call: TRBV5-4; cdr3_length: 15; cdr3_aa: CASSRASGPSYEQYF; cdr3_nt: TGTGCCAGCAGCAGGGCTAGCGGCCCATCCTACGAGCAGTACTTC
j_call: TRBJ2-4; d_call: TRBD2; clone_size: -; v_call: TRBV7-2; cdr3_length: 16; cdr3_aa: CASSLRWREDPNIQYF; cdr3_nt: TGTGCCAGCAGCCTCAGATGGCGGGAGGACCCAAACATTCAGTACTTC
j_call: TRBJ1-1; d_call: TRBD1; clone_size: few; v_call: TRBV2; cdr3_length: 13; cdr3_aa: CATLAAGGPEAFF; cdr3_nt: TGTGCTACCCTCGCTGCAGGGGGTCCTGAAGCTTTCTTT
j_call: TRBJ1-3; d_call: -; clone_size: once; v_call: TRBV27; cdr3_length: 13; cdr3_aa: CASSSLGGNTIYF; cdr3_nt: TGTGCCAGCAGCTCTCTAGGGGGAAACACCATATATTTT
j_call: TRBJ1-2; d_call: -; clone_size: -; v_call: TRBV27; cdr3_length: 16; cdr3_aa: CASSLSPPPRLYGYTF; cdr3_nt: TGTGCCAGCAGTTTATCTCCCCCCCCCAGGCTTTATGGCTACACCTTC
j_call: TRBJ2-7; d_call: TRBD1; clone_size: -; v_call: TRBV7-6; cdr3_length: 15; cdr3_aa: CASSLEGTGSYEQYF; cdr3_nt: TGTGCCAGCAGCTTAGAAGGGACAGGGTCCTACGAGCAGTACTTC
j_call: TRBJ2-7; d_call: -; clone_size: -; v_call: TRBV9; cdr3_length: 16; cdr3_aa: CASSVGAGMRSYEQYF; cdr3_nt: TGTGCCAGCAGCGTAGGGGCAGGGATGAGGTCCTACGAGCAGTACTTC
j_call: TRBJ2-7; d_call: -; clone_size: -; v_call: TRBV28; cdr3_length: 14; cdr3_aa: CASSPPDSYHEQYF; cdr3_nt: TGTGCCAGCAGTCCTCCCGACAGTTATCACGAGCAGTACTTC
j_call: TRBJ2-5; d_call: TRBD2; clone_size: -; v_call: TRBV19; cdr3_length: 15; cdr3_aa: CASSPGLAGVETQYF; cdr3_nt: TGTGCCAGTAGTCCGGGACTAGCGGGAGTTGAGACCCAGTACTTC
j_call: TRBJ2-3; d_call: TRBD2; clone_size: -; v_call: TRBV6-5; cdr3_length: 15; cdr3_aa: CASSLGTSGTDTQYF; cdr3_nt: TGTGCCAGCAGCCTGGGGACTAGCGGCACAGATACGCAGTATTTT
j_call: TRBJ1-1; d_call: -; clone_size: -; v_call: TRBV28; cdr3_length: 14; cdr3_aa: CASSLTLRGTEAFF; cdr3_nt: TGTGCCAGCAGTTTAACCCTCCGAGGCACTGAAGCTTTCTTT
j_call: TRBJ2-7; d_call: TRBD2; clone_size: -; v_call: TRBV27; cdr3_length: 15; cdr3_aa: CASSLWGGAMDEQYF; cdr3_nt: TGTGCCAGCAGTTTATGGGGGGGAGCGATGGACGAGCAGTACTTC
j_call: TRBJ2-3; d_call: -; clone_size: -; v_call: TRBV21-1; cdr3_length: 19; cdr3_aa: CASSSKGTSGRYSTDTQYF; cdr3_nt: TGTGCCAGCAGCTCCAAGGGAACTAGCGGGAGGTATAGCACAGATACGCAGTATTTT
j_call: TRBJ1-4; d_call: TRBD1; clone_size: -; v_call: TRBV2; cdr3_length: 18; cdr3_aa: CASSFGQGGSIIGEKLFF; cdr3_nt: TGTGCCAGCAGTTTTGGACAGGGAGGGAGTATAATAGGTGAAAAACTGTTTTTT
j_call: TRBJ2-1; d_call: TRBD2; clone_size: -; v_call: TRBV5-1; cdr3_length: 19; cdr3_aa: CASSSRLAGTVSSYNEQFF; cdr3_nt: TGCGCCAGCAGCTCCCGACTAGCGGGGACCGTTAGCTCCTACAATGAGCAGTTCTTC
j_call: TRBJ2-1; d_call: TRBD2; clone_size: -; v_call: TRBV7-9; cdr3_length: 16; cdr3_aa: CASSLAGTSGDNEQFF; cdr3_nt: TGTGCCAGCAGCTTAGCCGGGACTAGCGGGGACAATGAGCAGTTCTTC
j_call: TRBJ2-7; d_call: TRBD2; clone_size: -; v_call: TRBV4-3; cdr3_length: 16; cdr3_aa: CASSQDWGTSGYEQYF; cdr3_nt: TGCGCCAGCAGCCAAGATTGGGGGACTAGCGGATACGAGCAGTACTTC
j_call: TRBJ2-7; d_call: TRBD1; clone_size: -; v_call: TRBV7-2; cdr3_length: 15; cdr3_aa: CASSLTRTGGYEQYF; cdr3_nt: TGTGCCAGCAGCCTAACCCGGACAGGGGGCTACGAGCAGTACTTC
j_call: TRBJ2-1; d_call: -; clone_size: -; v_call: TRBV9; cdr3_length: 16; cdr3_aa: CASSVVARAAYNEQFF; cdr3_nt: TGTGCCAGCAGCGTAGTTGCGAGAGCCGCTTACAATGAGCAGTTCTTC